These 13 T cell receptor beta chains share one sample of origin, sequenced in a study of control samples from healthy donors and cancer patients. TCRdb keeps only in-frame clones here, not all; method: immunoSEQ multiplex PCR. The profile shows about 110,000 clones, about 80% of them singletons. The specimen sequenced was blood. These receptors were collected from a man in his late teens or twenties in good health.

This clone was seen a few times. The chain combines TRBV11-2 with TRBJ2-2; D might be TRBD2 (7 bases). The CDR3 is 17 amino acids. V was shortened by 0 bases and J by 4 bases, with 15 bases between the two germline ends. From germline, CDR1 is SGHAT and CDR2 FQNNGV. The CDR3 nucleotides are TGTGCCAGCAGCTTAGATCCGGCGGGGGCGAGCACCGGGGAGCTGTTTTTT. Translated: CASSLDPAGASTGELFF.

J is TRBJ2-5 and V is TRBV7-2, with no clear D. This CDR3 has 14 amino acids. Germline loops: CDR1 SGHTA, CDR2 FQGNSA. Trimming left V 1 base short and J 5 bases short, with 11 bases between. DNA of the CDR3: TGTGCCAGCAGCTTAGGGTGGGCCCGTGAGACCCAGTACTTC. Protein product: CASSLGWARETQYF.

CDR3 DNA: TGTGCCAGCAGCCAAGATTATCGGGACGTTGAAGCTTTCTTT. This sequence encodes CASSQDYRDVEAFF. The rearrangement uses TRBV3-1 (or the pseudogene TRBV3-2) and TRBJ1-1; the D gene is possibly TRBD1 (5 bases). Trimming removed 0 bases at V and 7 bases at J, with 12 bases between. This CDR3 has 14 residues. The germline CDR1 and CDR2 sequences are LGHDT and YNNKEL (reference sequence).

The chain recombines TRBV3-1 (or the pseudogene TRBV3-2) with TRBJ2-3, with a tentative D call TRBD2 (5 bases). With 4 bases removed from V and 6 bases from J, the gap between germline ends came to 11 bases. The germline CDR1 and CDR2 sequences are LGHDT and YNNKEL (reference sequence). The CDR3 covers 13 residues. The CDR3 loop is CASSRNRGDTQYF. The CDR3 bases are TGTGCCAGCAGCCGGAATAGAGGGGATACGCAGTATTTT.

This clone has just one count. The V and J genes are TRBV30 and TRBJ1-3, with a tentative D call TRBD1 (6 bases). V lost 1 base, J lost 4 bases, and 14 bases lay in between. In germline, CDR1 is GTSNPN, CDR2 SVGIG (reference sequence). The CDR3 covers 15 residues. In DNA, the CDR3 is TGTGCCTGGAGTGAGTTCTCAGGGGCAGGAAACACCATATATTTT. Amino acid sequence: CAWSEFSGAGNTIYF.

In its sample, this clone ranks as medium-sized (0.01 to 0.1%). The chain has TRBV10-3 and TRBJ1-1; perhaps TRBD1 as D (6 bases). Germline-derived CDR1 and CDR2 are ENHRY and SYGVKD. The CDR3 is 15 residues long. Trimming shortened V by 6 bases and J by 0 bases, and 14 bases separated the two germline ends. CDR3 sequence reads: CAIRDPGVMNTEAFF. CDR3 bases: TGTGCCATCAGAGATCCAGGGGTCATGAACACTGAAGCTTTCTTT.

The V call is TRBV11-3, the J call TRBJ2-2; D possibly matches TRBD1 or TRBD2 (5 bases each). The germline V gene encodes CDR1 SGHNT and CDR2 YENEEA. The CDR3 totals 16 residues. V lost 1 base and J 5 bases, leaving 14 bases between the germline ends. The CDR3 loop reads CASSLGGARGTGELFF. DNA of the CDR3: TGTGCCAGCAGCTTAGGGGGCGCACGGGGAACCGGGGAGCTGTTTTTT.

V gene TRBV19 combines with J gene TRBJ2-1; D perhaps matches TRBD1 (6 bases). CDR1 and CDR2 (germline): LNHDA, SQIVND (reference sequence). The CDR3 totals 15 residues. Trimming removed 3 bases from V and 4 bases from J, with 13 bases in between. The CDR3 sequence is CASSISGQTYNEQFF. The CDR3 DNA reads TGTGCCAGTAGTATTTCTGGACAGACGTACAATGAGCAGTTCTTC.

The CDR3 bases are TGTGCCAGTAGTACCATCGGAAATGAGCAGTTCTTC. Translated: CASSTIGNEQFF. The chain links TRBV19 to TRBJ2-1; D is ambiguous. V lost 4 bases and J 7 bases, leaving 8 bases between the germline ends. The CDR3 is 12 amino acids. Germline values: CDR1 LNHDA, CDR2 SQIVND (reference sequence).

The V and J genes are TRBV2 and TRBJ2-7; 9 bases match TRBD1. Germline trimming cut 5 bases from V and 5 bases from J; bases unmatched to any gene: 10. This CDR3 spans 15 amino acids. CDR1 is SNHLY and CDR2 is FYNNEI in the germline V gene. The CDR3 region has the DNA TGTGCCAGCAGTTATACCGGGACAGGGATGGACGAGCAGTACTTC. Encoded protein: CASSYTGTGMDEQYF.

The rearrangement uses TRBV11-2 and TRBJ1-2; possible D gene TRBD1, 5 bases. The CDR3 loop spans 14 amino acids. V was cut by 4 bases and J by 7 bases, with 16 bases left in between. Germline CDR1 is SGHAT and CDR2 is FQNNGV. In nucleotides, the CDR3 is TGTGCCAGCAGCTCCGTAGTAGGGGTAGGTGGCTACACCTTC. This sequence encodes CASSSVVGVGGYTF. The complete variable domain, with remaining parts taken from reference TRBV11-2 and TRBJ1-2, reads EAGVAQSPRYKIIEKRQSVAFWCNPISGHATLYWYQQILGQGPKLLIQFQNNGVVDDSQLPKDRFSAERLKGVDSTLKIQPAKLEDSAVYLCASSSVVGVGGYTFGSGTRLTVV.

This clone has only a few counts. The chain joins TRBV19 to TRBJ2-1; tentatively, D is TRBD2 (6 bases). The CDR3 runs 15 residues. Trimming pared 1 base from V and 8 bases from J, leaving 15 bases between. Germline V gene sequence: CDR1 LNHDA, CDR2 SQIVND (reference sequence). The CDR3: CASSIGGDGGHEQFF. The CDR3 DNA reads TGTGCCAGTAGTATAGGGGGGGACGGCGGTCATGAGCAGTTCTTC.

The J gene is TRBJ1-1, the V gene TRBV4-2; D uncertain. CDR1 is LGHNA and CDR2 is YNFKEQ in the germline V gene. The CDR3 covers 14 residues. V was trimmed by 2 bases and J by 2 bases, leaving 9 bases between them. CDR3 residues: CASSQKRKNTEAFF. CDR3 bases: TGTGCCAGCAGCCAAAAAAGGAAAAACACTGAAGCTTTCTTT.